This TCR beta chain was documented in a study of OX40 agonist ivuxolimab in advanced cancers. Study-wide background: Antecedent anti-PD-1, anti-PD-L1 or anti-CTLA-4 therapy was permissible, with around 40% having received some. Study-wide results and limits: CD8+ T cells averaged more expanded clones than CD4+. By week 6 at 0.1 to 3.0 mg/kg, blood CD4+ and CD8+ T cells had expanded clonally.

The CDR3 is 14 amino acids. Trimming took 5 bases from V and 5 from J, leaving 15 bases between them. CDR1 SGHTA and CDR2 FQGNSA come from the germline V gene. On this clone: The antigen remains undetermined.

Here immunoSEQ multiplex PCR was the method, and the copy in TCRdb shows in-frame clones only, minus some. The repertoire includes 35,000 to 45,000 clones, 75% to 90% of them detected once, and about 4.3% sits in the top ten. This specimen was CD4+ or CD8+ T cells sorted from blood, taken in a trial of the OX40 agonist ivuxolimab. This chain joins TRBV7-2 and TRBJ2-5; D is unresolved. This receptor was identified in an adult with an advanced solid tumor such as melanoma, head and neck, liver or kidney cancer. The CDR3 nucleotides are TGTGCCAGCAGCCAAGACGGGTCGAGGGAGACCCAGTACTTC. As protein: CASSQDGSRETQYF.